This T cell receptor (beta chain) was found in a study of T cells in localized non-small cell lung cancer. A word on this clone: Its antigen is unknown.

V was pared by 6 bases and J by 12 bases, with 13 bases of the junction left unmatched. The length of the CDR3 is 14 residues. Per the germline V gene, CDR1 is MNHNS and CDR2 is SASEGT. TCRdb's table, derived via immunoSEQ multiplex PCR, lists solely in-frame clones and lacks some. The data hold 20,000 to 25,000 clones, with 87% observed a single time. Overall study findings and caveats: Only one tumor region was sequenced, so heterogeneity remains possible. Longer overall survival was seen with higher T cell density measured in blood. Appearance in adjacent lung was seen for a median about 60 of the top 100 tumor clones.

The sequenced sample was PBMCs, obtained before any cancer treatment. This clonotype was sampled from a man between 40 and 75 years old with stage II squamous cell lung carcinoma. The chain couples TRBV6-1 to TRBJ2-7, with 11 positions matching TRBD1. DNA for the CDR3: TGTGCCAGCAGGGGGACAGGGGGAGCGTTTGGGCTGTACTTC. This codes for CASRGTGGAFGLYF.